This record looks at one T cell receptor (beta chain) sequence and its context. The data originate from a study of human thymus T cells. V dropped 0 bases and J dropped 7; count of bases not matched to a gene: 14. This CDR3 region has 19 residues. Germline V gene lookup returns CDR1 LGHNA and CDR2 YNFKEQ. Resections from corrective heart surgery supplied the thymus tissue. The method was immunoSEQ multiplex PCR; TCRdb's version includes in-frame clones alone and lacks a portion of them. Among 78,000 or so clones listed, around 96% were seen once. This chain uses TRBV4-2 with TRBJ2-1, with TRBD2 matching over 11 bases. The origin of this receptor is a boy in the first two years of life with a congenital heart defect but otherwise immunologically healthy. Input material: thymus tissue. The CDR3 sequence: CASSQERGSGRAGFNEQFF. The CDR3 DNA follows: TGTGCCAGCAGCCAAGAGAGGGGTAGCGGGAGGGCGGGATTTAATGAGCAGTTCTTC.